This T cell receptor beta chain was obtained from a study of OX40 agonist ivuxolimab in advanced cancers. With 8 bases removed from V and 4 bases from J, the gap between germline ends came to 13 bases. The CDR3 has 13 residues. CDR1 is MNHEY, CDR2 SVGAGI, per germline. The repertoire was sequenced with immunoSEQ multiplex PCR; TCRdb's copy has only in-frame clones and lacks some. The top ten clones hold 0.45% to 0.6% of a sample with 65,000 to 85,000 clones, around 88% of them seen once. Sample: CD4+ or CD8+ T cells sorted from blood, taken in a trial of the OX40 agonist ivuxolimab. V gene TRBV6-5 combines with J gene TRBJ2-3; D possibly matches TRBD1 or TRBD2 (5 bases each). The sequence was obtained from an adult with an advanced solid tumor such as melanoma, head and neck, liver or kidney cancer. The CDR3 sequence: CASGGSSADTQYF. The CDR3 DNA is TGTGCCAGCGGGGGATCCTCGGCAGATACGCAGTATTTT.